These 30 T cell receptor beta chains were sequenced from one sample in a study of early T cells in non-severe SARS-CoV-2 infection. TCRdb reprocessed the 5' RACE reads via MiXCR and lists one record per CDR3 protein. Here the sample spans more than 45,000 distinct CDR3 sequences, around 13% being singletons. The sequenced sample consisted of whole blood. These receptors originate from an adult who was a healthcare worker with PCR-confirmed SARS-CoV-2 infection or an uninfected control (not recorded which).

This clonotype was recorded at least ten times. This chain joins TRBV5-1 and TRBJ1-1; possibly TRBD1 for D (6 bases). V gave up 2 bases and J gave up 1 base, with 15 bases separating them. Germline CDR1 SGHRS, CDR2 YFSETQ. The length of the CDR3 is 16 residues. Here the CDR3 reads CASSLGQGTWNTEAFF. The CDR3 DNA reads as TGCGCCAGCAGCTTAGGGCAGGGGACCTGGAACACTGAAGCTTTCTTT.

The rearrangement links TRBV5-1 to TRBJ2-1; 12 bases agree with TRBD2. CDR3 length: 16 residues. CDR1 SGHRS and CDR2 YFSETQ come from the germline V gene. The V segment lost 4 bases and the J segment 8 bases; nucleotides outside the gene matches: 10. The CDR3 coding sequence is TGCGCCAGCAGCCGCAAGACTAGCGGGAGTGTGGATGAGCAGTTCTTC. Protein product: CASSRKTSGSVDEQFF.

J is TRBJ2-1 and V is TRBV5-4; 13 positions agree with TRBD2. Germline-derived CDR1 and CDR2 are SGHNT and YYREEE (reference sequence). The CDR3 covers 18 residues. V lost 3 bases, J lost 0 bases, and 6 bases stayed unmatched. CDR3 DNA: TGTGCCAGCAGCTCTCGCGGGACTAGCGGGACCTCCTACAATGAGCAGTTCTTC. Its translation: CASSSRGTSGTSYNEQFF.

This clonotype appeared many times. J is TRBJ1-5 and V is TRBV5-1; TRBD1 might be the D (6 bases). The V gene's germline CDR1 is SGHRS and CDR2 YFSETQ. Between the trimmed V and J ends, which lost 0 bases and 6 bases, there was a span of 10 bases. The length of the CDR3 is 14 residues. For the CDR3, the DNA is TGCGCCAGCAGCTTGGATGGGGGCGGTCAGCCCCAGCATTTT. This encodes CASSLDGGGQPQHF.

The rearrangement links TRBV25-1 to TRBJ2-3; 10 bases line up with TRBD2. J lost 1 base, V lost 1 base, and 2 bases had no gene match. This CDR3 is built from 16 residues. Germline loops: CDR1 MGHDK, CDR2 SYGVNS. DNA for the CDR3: TGTGCCAGCAGTGAATTGGGGACTAGCGGCACAGATACGCAGTATTTT. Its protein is CASSELGTSGTDTQYF.

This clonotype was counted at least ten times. The CDR3, as DNA: TGTGCCAGCAGAATAGCGGGGCTGCTCTACAATGAGCAGTTCTTC. Translating gives CASRIAGLLYNEQFF. The gene calls are TRBV27 and TRBJ2-1, with TRBD2 matching over 8 bases. The V gene's germline CDR1 is MNHEY and CDR2 SMNVEV (reference sequence). This CDR3 comprises 15 residues. With V trimmed by 6 bases and J by 3 bases, 7 bases remained unmatched.

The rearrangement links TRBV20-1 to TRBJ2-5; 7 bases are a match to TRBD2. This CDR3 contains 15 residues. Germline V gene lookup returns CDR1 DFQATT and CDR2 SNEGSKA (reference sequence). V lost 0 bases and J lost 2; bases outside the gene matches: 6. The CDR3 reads CSARDPSGMQETQYF. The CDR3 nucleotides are TGCAGTGCTAGAGATCCTAGCGGTATGCAAGAGACCCAGTACTTC.

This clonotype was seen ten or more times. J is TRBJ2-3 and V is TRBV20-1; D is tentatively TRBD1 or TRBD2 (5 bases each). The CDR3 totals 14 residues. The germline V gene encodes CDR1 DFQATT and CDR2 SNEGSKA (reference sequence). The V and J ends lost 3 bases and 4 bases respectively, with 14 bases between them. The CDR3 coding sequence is TGCAGTGCTAGCTCTACGGGGCGGGCAGATACGCAGTATTTT. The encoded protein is CSASSTGRADTQYF.

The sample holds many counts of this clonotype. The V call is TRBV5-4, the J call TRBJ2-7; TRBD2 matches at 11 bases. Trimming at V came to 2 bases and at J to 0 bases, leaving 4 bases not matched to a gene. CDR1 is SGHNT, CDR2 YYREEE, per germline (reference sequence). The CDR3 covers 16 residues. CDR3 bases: TGTGCCAGCAGCTTACCGGGACTAGCGGCCTCCTACGAGCAGTACTTC. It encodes CASSLPGLAASYEQYF.

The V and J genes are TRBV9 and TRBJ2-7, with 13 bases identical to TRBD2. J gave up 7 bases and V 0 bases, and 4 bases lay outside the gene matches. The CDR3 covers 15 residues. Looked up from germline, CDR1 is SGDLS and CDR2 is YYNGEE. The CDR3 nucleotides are TGTGCCAGCAGCGTAGGGACTAGCGGGAGCTTAGAGCAGTACTTC. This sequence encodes CASSVGTSGSLEQYF.

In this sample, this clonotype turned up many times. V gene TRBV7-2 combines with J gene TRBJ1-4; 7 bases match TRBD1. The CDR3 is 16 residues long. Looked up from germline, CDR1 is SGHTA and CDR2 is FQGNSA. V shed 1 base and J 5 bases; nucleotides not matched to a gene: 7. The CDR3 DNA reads TGTGCCAGCAGCTTAGGGTCGGGACAGCGGAATGAAAAACTGTTTTTT. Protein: CASSLGSGQRNEKLFF.

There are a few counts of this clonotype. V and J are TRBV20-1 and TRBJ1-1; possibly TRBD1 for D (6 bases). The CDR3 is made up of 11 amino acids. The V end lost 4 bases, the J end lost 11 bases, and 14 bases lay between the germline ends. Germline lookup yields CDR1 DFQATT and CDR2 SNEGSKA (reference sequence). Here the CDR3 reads CSAKLQGGAFF. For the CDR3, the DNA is TGCAGTGCTAAGTTACAGGGAGGCGCTTTCTTT.

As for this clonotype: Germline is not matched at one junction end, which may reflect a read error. The CDR3 bases are TGTGCCACTGCCCGGGACAGCTATAGCTACACCTTC. Amino acid sequence: CATARDSYSYTF. The chain employs TRBV10-3 and TRBJ1-2, with TRBD1 matching 7 bases. The CDR3 covers 12 residues. Per germline, CDR1 ENHRY and CDR2 SYGVKD.

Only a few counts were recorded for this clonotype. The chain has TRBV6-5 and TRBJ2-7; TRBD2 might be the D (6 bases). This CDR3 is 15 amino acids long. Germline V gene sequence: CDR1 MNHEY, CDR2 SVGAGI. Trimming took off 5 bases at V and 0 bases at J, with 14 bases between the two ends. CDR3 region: CASSPLARSSYEQYF. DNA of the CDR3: TGTGCCAGCAGTCCACTAGCTCGGAGCTCCTACGAGCAGTACTTC.

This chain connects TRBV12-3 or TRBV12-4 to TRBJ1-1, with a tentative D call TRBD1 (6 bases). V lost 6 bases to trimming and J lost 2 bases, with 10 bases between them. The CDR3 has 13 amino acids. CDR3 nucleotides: TGTGCCAGCAGAAGGGACACCAACACTGAAGCTTTCTTT. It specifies CASRRDTNTEAFF.

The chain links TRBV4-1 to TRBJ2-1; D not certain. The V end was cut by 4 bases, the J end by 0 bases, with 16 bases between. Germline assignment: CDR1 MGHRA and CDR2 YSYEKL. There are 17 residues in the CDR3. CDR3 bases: TGCGCCAGCAGCCGAACTCCGTCCTCTAGCTCCTACAATGAGCAGTTCTTC. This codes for CASSRTPSSSSYNEQFF.

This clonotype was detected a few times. In DNA form, the CDR3 reads TGTGCCAGCAGGGGAGAGTACCAAGAGACCCAGTACTTC. Residues: CASRGEYQETQYF. The V gene is TRBV6-6, the J gene TRBJ2-5; tentatively, D is TRBD2 (5 bases). Germline-derived CDR1 and CDR2 are MNHNY and SVGAGI (reference sequence). CDR3 length equals 13 residues. Trimming took 6 bases from V and 0 from J, leaving 8 bases between them.

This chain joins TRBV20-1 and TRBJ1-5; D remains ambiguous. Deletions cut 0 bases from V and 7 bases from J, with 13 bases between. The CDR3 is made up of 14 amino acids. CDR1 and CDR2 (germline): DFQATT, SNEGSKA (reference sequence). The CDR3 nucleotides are TGCAGTGCTAGAGACGGGCAGGCGGGCCAGCCCCAGCATTTT. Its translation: CSARDGQAGQPQHF.

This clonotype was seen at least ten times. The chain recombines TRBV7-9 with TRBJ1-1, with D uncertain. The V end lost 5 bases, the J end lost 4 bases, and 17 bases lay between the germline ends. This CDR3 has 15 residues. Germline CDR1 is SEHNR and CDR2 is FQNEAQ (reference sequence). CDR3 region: CASSPGMLGITEAFF. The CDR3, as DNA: TGTGCCAGCAGCCCGGGGATGCTGGGGATCACTGAAGCTTTCTTT. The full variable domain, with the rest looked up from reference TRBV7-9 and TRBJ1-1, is DTGVSQNPRHKITKRGQNVTFRCDPISEHNRLYWYRQTLGQGPEFLTYFQNEAQLEKSRLLSDRFSAERPKGSFSTLEIQRTEQGDSAMYLCASSPGMLGITEAFFGQGTRLTVV.

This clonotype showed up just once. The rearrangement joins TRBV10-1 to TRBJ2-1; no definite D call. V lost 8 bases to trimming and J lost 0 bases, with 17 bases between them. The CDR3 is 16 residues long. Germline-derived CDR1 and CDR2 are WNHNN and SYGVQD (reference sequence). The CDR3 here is CASVPPQPSSYNEQFF. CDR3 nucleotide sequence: TGCGCCAGCGTTCCCCCCCAGCCCAGCTCCTACAATGAGCAGTTCTTC.

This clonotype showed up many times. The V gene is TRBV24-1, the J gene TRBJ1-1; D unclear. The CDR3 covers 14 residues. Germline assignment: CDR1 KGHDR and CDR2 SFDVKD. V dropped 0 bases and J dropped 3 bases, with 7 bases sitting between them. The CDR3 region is CATSDLPSYTEAFF. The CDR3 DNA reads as TGTGCCACCAGTGATTTGCCCTCTTACACTGAAGCTTTCTTT.

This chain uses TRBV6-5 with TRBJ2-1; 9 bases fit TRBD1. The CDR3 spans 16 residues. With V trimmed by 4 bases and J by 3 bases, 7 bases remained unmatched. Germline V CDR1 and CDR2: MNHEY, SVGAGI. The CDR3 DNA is TGTGCCAGCAGTTCCACCGGGACAGGGAGCTACAATGAGCAGTTCTTC. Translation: CASSSTGTGSYNEQFF.

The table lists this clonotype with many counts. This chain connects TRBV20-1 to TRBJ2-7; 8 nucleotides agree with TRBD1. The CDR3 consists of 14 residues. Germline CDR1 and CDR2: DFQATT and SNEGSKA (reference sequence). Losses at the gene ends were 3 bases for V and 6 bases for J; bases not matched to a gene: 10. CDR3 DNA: TGCAGTGCTAGCTCGCAGGGGGCTTTAGGCGAGCAGTACTTC. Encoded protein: CSASSQGALGEQYF.

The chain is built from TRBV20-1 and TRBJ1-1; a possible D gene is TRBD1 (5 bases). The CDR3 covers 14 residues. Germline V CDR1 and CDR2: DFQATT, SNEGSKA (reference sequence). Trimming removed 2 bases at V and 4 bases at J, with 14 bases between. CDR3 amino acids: CSARLARGFTEAFF. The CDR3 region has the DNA TGCAGTGCTAGACTGGCCCGGGGGTTCACTGAAGCTTTCTTT.

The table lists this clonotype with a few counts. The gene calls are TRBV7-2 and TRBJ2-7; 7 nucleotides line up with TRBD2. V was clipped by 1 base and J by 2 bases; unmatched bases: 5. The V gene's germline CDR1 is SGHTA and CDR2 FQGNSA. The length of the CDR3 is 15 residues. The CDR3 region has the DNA TGTGCCAGCAGCTTAGAAGGCGGGGGAGCCTACGAGCAGTACTTC. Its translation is CASSLEGGGAYEQYF.

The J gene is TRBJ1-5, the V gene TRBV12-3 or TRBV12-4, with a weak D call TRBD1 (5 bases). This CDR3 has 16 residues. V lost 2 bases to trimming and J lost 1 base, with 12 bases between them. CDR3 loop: CASSLWLGTSNQPQHF. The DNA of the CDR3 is TGTGCCAGCAGTTTATGGTTAGGGACGAGCAATCAGCCCCAGCATTTT.

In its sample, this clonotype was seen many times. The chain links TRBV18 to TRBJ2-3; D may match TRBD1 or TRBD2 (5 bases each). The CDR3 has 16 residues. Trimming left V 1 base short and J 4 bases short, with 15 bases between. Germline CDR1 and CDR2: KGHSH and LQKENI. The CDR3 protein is CASSPQEGFSADTQYF. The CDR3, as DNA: TGTGCCAGCTCACCACAAGAGGGGTTTTCAGCAGATACGCAGTATTTT. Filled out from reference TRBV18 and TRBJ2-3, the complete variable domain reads NAGVMQNPRHLVRRRGQEARLRCSPMKGHSHVYWYRQLPEEGLKFMVYLQKENIIDESGMPKERFSAEFPKEGPSILRIQQVVRGDSAAYFCASSPQEGFSADTQYFGPGTRLTVL.

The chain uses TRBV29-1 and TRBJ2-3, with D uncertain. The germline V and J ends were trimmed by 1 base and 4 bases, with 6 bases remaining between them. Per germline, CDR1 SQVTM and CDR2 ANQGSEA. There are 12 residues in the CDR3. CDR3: CSVEASSDTQYF. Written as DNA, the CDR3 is TGCAGCGTTGAAGCCAGCTCAGATACGCAGTATTTT.

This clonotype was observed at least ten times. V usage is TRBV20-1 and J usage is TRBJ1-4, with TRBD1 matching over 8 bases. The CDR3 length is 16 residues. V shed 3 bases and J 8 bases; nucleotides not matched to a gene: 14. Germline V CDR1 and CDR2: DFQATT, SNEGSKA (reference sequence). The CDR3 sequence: CSARSDSGTGWEKLFF. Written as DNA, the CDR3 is TGCAGTGCTAGGAGCGACTCCGGGACAGGCTGGGAAAAACTGTTTTTT.

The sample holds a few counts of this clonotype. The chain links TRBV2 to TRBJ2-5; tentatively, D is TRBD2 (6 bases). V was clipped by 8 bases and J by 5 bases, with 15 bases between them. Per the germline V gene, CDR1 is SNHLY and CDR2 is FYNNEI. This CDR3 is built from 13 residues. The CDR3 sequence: CASPTSREETQYF. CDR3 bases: TGTGCCAGCCCCACTAGCCGGGAGGAGACCCAGTACTTC.